This T cell receptor beta chain was profiled in a study of cytomegalovirus exposure and HLA in healthy donors. Whole-study context: The 90 to 150 validation repertoires used a platform that matched the one used for the 600 to 750 first-cohort repertoires, as a later analysis reported.

Using immunoSEQ multiplex PCR, the repertoire was profiled, and TCRdb retains in-frame clones only, with some absent. The data show about 130,000 clones, approximately 91% seen once. The source material was PBMCs. The TCR sequence derives from a woman aged 18-29 years in good health and CMV-seronegative.

CDR3 in amino acids: CASSPRAGRLDTEAFF. The CDR3, as DNA: TGCGCCAGCAGCCCCCGGGCAGGGCGGTTGGACACTGAAGCTTTCTTT. The chain employs TRBV4-1 and TRBJ1-1, with D possibly being TRBD1 (5 bases). Germline CDR1 is MGHRA and CDR2 is YSYEKL. Trimming cost V 4 bases and J 3 bases, with 18 bases left between them. The CDR3 is 16 amino acids.